This T cell receptor beta chain was recorded in a study of shared clonotypes between healthy human individuals. CDR1 SNHLY and CDR2 FYNNEI come from the germline V gene. The CDR3 is made up of 15 amino acids. The V segment lost 1 base and the J segment 9 bases; nucleotides outside the gene matches: 5. Deep was the level used in running the assay. It was 250 to 350 ng DNA, about 33,000 T cell genomes, that went into each replicate PCR of unsorted PBMC. Produced via immunoSEQ multiplex PCR; TCRdb's table is partial and in-frame only. Of 450,000 to 650,000 clones in the sample, roughly four fifths were seen once. There were only Caucasian adults among the donors, and all lived in Nashville, Tennessee.

Sequencing was done on a sample of PBMCs. The clonotype originates from a woman aged 40 to 49 in good health. Some clones in this sample may be carry-over from other donors' samples. This rearrangement joins TRBV2 to TRBJ1-5; TRBD1 matches at 11 bases. DNA of the CDR3: TGTGCCAGCAGTGAAGGGGGACAGGGGGGCCGGCCCCAGCATTTT. Protein product: CASSEGGQGGRPQHF.